One sample yielded the 12 T cell receptor beta chains listed below, sequenced in a study of T cells in Graves' hyperthyroidism and ophthalmopathy. RNA transcripts yielded amplified TCR beta CDR3 regions. HTBI primers drove first-round RT-PCR of the TCR CDR3. TCRdb used MiXCR to reprocess the multiplex PCR reads, holding one entry per CDR3 protein. The sample carries around 300,000 distinct CDR3 sequences, nearly 15% recorded once. Sequencing was performed on blood. Every receptor here comes from a woman aged 45-65 years with Graves' hyperthyroidism that later progressed to Graves' ophthalmopathy.

The genes are TRBV7-3 and TRBJ2-3; 9 bases match TRBD1. Trimming cost V 3 bases and J 3 bases; bases outside gene matches: 4. CDR3 length: 15 amino acids. Germline CDR1 reads SGHTA; CDR2 reads FQGTGA. This chain's CDR3 is CASSFTGGATDTQYF. The CDR3 region has the DNA TGTGCCAGCAGCTTCACAGGGGGCGCGACAGATACGCAGTATTTT.

This clonotype was counted only a few times. This sequence joins TRBV4-2 and TRBJ2-1; 7 bases are a match to TRBD2. CDR3 size: 16 residues. CDR1 LGHNA and CDR2 YNFKEQ come from the germline V gene. Losses at the gene ends were 0 bases for V and 4 bases for J; bases not matched to a gene: 6. Here the CDR3 reads CASSQETSGDYNEQFF. The CDR3 DNA reads TGTGCCAGCAGCCAAGAAACCAGCGGGGATTACAATGAGCAGTTCTTC.

The chain has TRBV30 and TRBJ2-7; TRBD2 matches 9 bases. V was pared by 0 bases and J by 6 bases, with 6 bases of the junction left unmatched. The CDR3 extends over 14 amino acids. Germline-derived CDR1 and CDR2 are GTSNPN and SVGIG (reference sequence). CDR3 sequence reads: CAWSVGLAGIEQYF. The CDR3 DNA is TGTGCCTGGAGTGTAGGGCTAGCGGGAATCGAGCAGTACTTC. Full variable domain (outside the CDR3, taken from reference TRBV30 and TRBJ2-7): SQTIHQWPATLVQPVGSPLSLECTVEGTSNPNLYWYRQAAGRGLQLLFYSVGIGQISSEVPQNLSASRPQDRQFILSSKKLLLSDSGFYLCAWSVGLAGIEQYFGPGTRLTVT.

The rearrangement uses TRBV4-1 and TRBJ1-1; 8 nucleotides line up with TRBD1. CDR1 and CDR2 from the germline V gene are MGHRA and YSYEKL. J gave up 11 bases and V 1 base, and 15 bases lay outside the gene matches. The CDR3 consists of 16 residues. The CDR3 sequence is CASSQVKFIRGPWAFF. CDR3 in DNA: TGCGCCAGCAGCCAAGTCAAGTTCATCAGGGGGCCTTGGGCTTTCTTT.

In its sample, this clonotype was seen many times. The chain couples TRBV20-1 to TRBJ1-1; no clear D. The V end lost 5 bases, the J end lost 4 bases, and 11 bases lay between the germline ends. This CDR3 contains 12 residues. CDR1 and CDR2 (germline): DFQATT, SNEGSKA (reference sequence). CDR3 sequence: CSAPQAGTEAFF. The CDR3, as DNA: TGCAGTGCTCCCCAAGCCGGCACTGAAGCTTTCTTT.

This clonotype has ten or more counts. The J gene is TRBJ1-2, the V gene TRBV18; the D is unclear. The germline CDR1 and CDR2 sequences are KGHSH and LQKENI. This CDR3 has 13 residues. V was pared by 4 bases and J by 1 base, with 7 bases between. The CDR3 nucleotides are TGTGCCAGCTCACGAGAGGGTAACTATGGCTACACCTTC. It codes for CASSREGNYGYTF.

At least ten counts were recorded for this clonotype. The V and J genes are TRBV7-3 and TRBJ2-3, with D tentatively TRBD2 (6 bases). V was shortened by 5 bases and J by 2 bases, with 17 bases between the two germline ends. The CDR3 runs 16 residues. CDR1 SGHTA and CDR2 FQGTGA come from the germline V gene. CDR3 in DNA: TGTGCCAGCAGCCCGTACGGGACGCGGGACACAGATACGCAGTATTTT. Encoded protein: CASSPYGTRDTDTQYF.

This clonotype occurred many times. V gene TRBV5-1 combines with J gene TRBJ2-7, with D possibly TRBD2 on 7 matching bases. This CDR3 is 13 amino acids long. Germline loops: CDR1 SGHRS, CDR2 YFSETQ. The V and J ends lost 7 bases and 3 bases respectively, with 14 bases between them. The CDR3 loop reads CASRWEGGYEQYF. Here the CDR3 DNA reads TGCGCCAGCCGCTGGGAGGGGGGCTACGAGCAGTACTTC.

This clonotype was seen repeatedly, ten times or more. The rearrangement joins TRBV6-1 to TRBJ1-6; D unresolved. Germline CDR1 and CDR2: MNHNS and SASEGT. Trimming removed 1 base at V and 12 bases at J, with 10 bases between. There are 13 residues in the CDR3. The CDR3 bases are TGTGCCAGCAGTGAAGAACGCATCAGACCCCTCCACTTT. Its translation: CASSEERIRPLHF.

For this clonotype: This may be a read error: a much more frequent sequence differs by one nucleotide. This sequence joins TRBV30 and TRBJ1-5, with D perhaps matching TRBD1 (6 bases). Trimming removed 1 base at V and 7 bases at J, with 14 bases between. Germline V gene data show CDR1 as GTSNPN and CDR2 as SVGIG (reference sequence). The CDR3 consists of 14 residues. The CDR3 sequence is CAWSAGGGYQPQHF. As DNA, the CDR3 is TGTGCCTGGAGTGCTGGAGGGGGATACCAGCCCCAGCATTTT.

The CDR3 spells CSARLGSMNTEAFF. For the CDR3, the DNA is TGCAGTGCTAGGCTTGGGAGTATGAACACTGAAGCTTTCTTT. The gene calls are TRBV20-1 and TRBJ1-1; D is unclear. Germline-derived CDR1 and CDR2 are DFQATT and SNEGSKA (reference sequence). The CDR3 covers 14 residues. V was shortened by 3 bases and J by 0 bases, with 11 bases between the two germline ends.

Many counts were recorded for this clonotype. This chain links TRBV28 with TRBJ2-5; either TRBD1 or TRBD2 may supply D (5 bases each). The germline CDR1 and CDR2 sequences are MDHEN and SYDVKM. V lost 10 bases and J 4 bases, leaving 16 bases between the germline ends. The CDR3 length is 13 residues. The CDR3 coding sequence is TGTGCCACTCTCTTTCCGGGGCTAGAGACCCAGTACTTC. It specifies CATLFPGLETQYF.